The next 27 T cell receptor beta chains were all read from a single sample in a study of CD8+CD57+ T cells in acquired aplastic anemia. The sequenced patients had an expansion of CD8+CD57+ cells seen by flow cytometry. Using genomic DNA as the template, TCR beta VDJ and CDR3 profiling was carried out. TCRdb analysed the reads with MiXCR anew, one entry per CDR3 protein. Among hundreds of thousands of distinct CDR3 sequences, roughly 80% were seen once, and the ten largest hold about 41%. The sequencing input was sorted CD4+, CD8+, or CD8+CD57+ T cells (not recorded which) from PBMCs. The receptors shown here come from a human donor with aplastic anemia.

Regarding this clonotype: The CDR3 ends on some other residue instead of the conserved phenylalanine or tryptophan, so this is likely a read error. The gene calls are TRBV7-9 and TRBJ2-3; D is unresolved. This CDR3 region has 13 residues. CDR1 and CDR2 (germline): SEHNR, FQNEAQ (reference sequence). V lost 8 bases, J lost 0 bases, and 9 bases lay in between. CDR3 protein: CASGDRSTDTQYE. The CDR3 bases are TGTGCCAGCGGCGACCGGAGCACAGATACGCAGTATGAG.

About this clonotype itself: One end of the junction fails to match germline, which may point to a read error. This chain uses TRBV7-9 with TRBJ1-1; 8 bases are shared with TRBD1. CDR3 length: 15 amino acids. Germline CDR1 SEHNR, CDR2 FQNEAQ (reference sequence). The CDR3 DNA reads as TGTGCCAGCAGCTTGGATCGGACAGGGAACACTGATGCTTTCTTT. It encodes CASSLDRTGNTDAFF.

The chain couples TRBV7-9 to TRBJ2-7; 7 bases line up with TRBD1. Germline V gene lookup returns CDR1 SEHNR and CDR2 FQNEAQ (reference sequence). V lost 3 bases to trimming and J lost 1 base; unmatched junction nucleotides: 15. The CDR3 contains 18 residues. Written as DNA, the CDR3 is TGTGCCAGCAGCTTTGCCCCTAACGGGACAGCCCTTTCCTACGAGCAGTACGTC. Encoded protein: CASSFAPNGTALSYEQYV.

The rearrangement links TRBV11-3 to TRBJ2-1, with D perhaps matching TRBD1 or TRBD2 (5 bases each). CDR3 length: 16 residues. Per the germline V gene, CDR1 is SGHNT and CDR2 is YENEEA. The V gene lost 0 bases and the J gene lost 9 bases, with 18 bases spanning the gap. DNA for the CDR3: TGTGCCAGCAGCTTAGATCTGACAGAGGGAATGGGTGAGCAGTTCTTC. This encodes CASSLDLTEGMGEQFF.

This chain links TRBV7-8 with TRBJ2-2; D perhaps matches TRBD1 (6 bases). This CDR3 spans 13 amino acids. The germline CDR1 and CDR2 sequences are SGHVS and FQNEAQ. V was clipped by 5 bases and J by 15 bases, with 19 bases between them. The CDR3 sequence is CASSPTGTPDMFF. In nucleotides, the CDR3 is TGTGCCAGCAGCCCGACAGGCACCCCCGATATGTTTTTT.

Comments on this clonotype: An end of the junction differs from the germline gene, which may be a read error. J is TRBJ2-3 and V is TRBV7-3, with D possibly being TRBD1 (6 bases). Germline CDR1 is SGHTA and CDR2 is FQGTGA. The CDR3 covers 14 residues. The CDR3 DNA reads as TGTGCCAGCAGCCCACAGGGAGCCTGGGAAGAGACCCATTTT. Its protein product is CASSPQGAWEETHF.

In the case of this clonotype: Compared with germline, one end of the junction differs, possibly owing to a read error. This CDR3 is CASSRPEMGNNEAFF. CDR3 coding DNA: TGTGCCAGCAGCCGGCCGGAGATGGGGAATAATGAAGCCTTCTTT. V is TRBV7-8 and J is TRBJ1-1; D is uncertain. The germline gives CDR1 SGHVS, CDR2 FQNEAQ. CDR3 length: 15 amino acids.

Concerning this clonotype itself: Since no conserved phenylalanine or tryptophan closes the CDR3, a read error is the likely cause. The DNA is left out, because the CDR3 cannot be placed on it with certainty; the CDR3 is given as TCRdb lists it. V usage is TRBV7-9 and J usage is TRBJ2-3; the D segment call TRBD1 is taken from the table without a DNA check. Counting both end residues, the CDR3 totals 13 amino acids. Per germline, CDR1 SEHNR and CDR2 FQNEAQ (reference sequence). The CDR3 protein is CASGLVPGEPHFG.

The sample holds many counts of this clonotype. One end of the junction does not line up with germline, which may come from a read error. The J gene is TRBJ2-1, the V gene TRBV7-9; D not resolved. The CDR3 has 15 residues. Germline lookup yields CDR1 SEHNR and CDR2 FQNEAQ (reference sequence). The CDR3 protein is CASSRVQRILNDQFF. The DNA for the CDR3 is TGTGCCAGCAGCAGAGTACAACGAATTCTAAATGATCAGTTCTTC. The full variable domain, rest sourced from reference TRBV7-9 and TRBJ2-1, is DTGVSQNPRHKITKRGQNVTFRCDPISEHNRLYWYRQTLGQGPEFLTYFQNEAQLEKSRLLSDRFSAERPKGSFSTLEIQRTEQGDSAMYLCASSRVQRILNDQFFGPGTRLTVL.

The rearrangement uses TRBV6-4 and TRBJ2-7; 13 positions agree with TRBD2. The CDR3 totals 15 residues. In germline, CDR1 is MRHNA, CDR2 SNTAGT. J lost 7 bases, V lost 4 bases, and 7 bases had no gene match. The CDR3 DNA reads as TGTGCCAGCAGTGTCGGGACTAGCGGGGAAAATGAGCAGTACGTC. This sequence encodes CASSVGTSGENEQYV.

The rearrangement joins TRBV7-8 to TRBJ2-6; D perhaps matches TRBD2 (6 bases). The V end was cut by 0 bases, the J end by 13 bases, with 22 bases between. This CDR3 has 17 amino acids. In germline, CDR1 is SGHVS, CDR2 FQNEAQ. DNA of the CDR3: TGTGCCAGCAGCTTAGCGGGAGGTCCCGCTGCGCAGTATGTCCTGACTTTC. Amino acids: CASSLAGGPAAQYVLTF.

As to this clonotype: One base away lies a much larger clone, so this may be a sequencing read error. V gene TRBV7-9 combines with J gene TRBJ1-6; a weak D match, TRBD1 (5 bases). CDR3 length equals 16 residues. Trimming stripped 0 bases from V and 15 bases from J, with 21 bases between. Germline assignment: CDR1 SEHNR and CDR2 FQNEAQ (reference sequence). The chain's CDR3 is CASSLAGSCGANVLHF. CDR3 DNA sequence: TGTGCCAGCAGCTTAGCGGGTAGCTGCGGGGCCAACGTCCTCCACTTT.

Comment on this clonotype: One end of the junction is discordant with germline, which a read error may explain. The V call is TRBV5-1, the J call TRBJ2-3; D call uncertain. Germline loops: CDR1 SGHRS, CDR2 YFSETQ. The CDR3 spans 13 residues. CDR3 protein: CASSSDLQSTQYF. DNA of the CDR3: TGTGCCAGCAGCTCCGATCTTCAAAGTACGCAGTATTTT.

The chain recombines TRBV5-1 with TRBJ2-3; D call uncertain. From germline, CDR1 is SGHRS and CDR2 YFSETQ. V was clipped by 2 bases and J by 10 bases, with 8 bases between them. The CDR3 runs to 11 residues. CDR3 nucleotides: TGCGCCAGCAGCTTAGTAGGCGCGCAGTATTTT. Translation: CASSLVGAQYF.

Of note for this clonotype: No conserved phenylalanine or tryptophan is present at the end of the CDR3, so a read error is the likely explanation. The DNA is left out, because the CDR3 cannot be placed on it with certainty; the CDR3 is given as TCRdb lists it. The chain links TRBV7-8 to TRBJ1-1; the listed D gene, TRBD1, was not tested against the DNA. From germline, CDR1 is SGHVS and CDR2 FQNEAQ. The CDR3 length equals 12 residues, ends included. The CDR3 protein is CASSLAGGADSQ.

The chain employs TRBV19 and TRBJ1-1; D unresolved. This CDR3 comprises 13 residues. CDR1 and CDR2 (germline): LNHDA, SQIVND (reference sequence). V shed 4 bases and J shed 2 bases, with 8 bases lying between them. The CDR3 DNA follows: TGTGCCAGTAGTAGGGTGGGTAACACTGAAGCTTTCTTT. This translates into CASSRVGNTEAFF.

CDR3 DNA sequence: TGCGCCAGCAGCGCGGTGGGTCGCCTCTATGGCTACACCTTC. Protein sequence: CASSAVGRLYGYTF. The gene calls are TRBV5-1 and TRBJ1-2; D is unresolved. The germline gives CDR1 SGHRS, CDR2 YFSETQ. Trimming pared 4 bases from V and 4 bases from J, leaving 14 bases between. The CDR3 is 14 residues long.

The rearrangement uses TRBV29-1 and TRBJ2-1; no clear D gene. The CDR3 is 10 amino acids. V shed 3 bases and J shed 5 bases, with 2 bases lying between them. Per the germline V gene, CDR1 is SQVTM and CDR2 is ANQGSEA. In DNA form, the CDR3 reads TGCAGCGTTGATGACAATGAGCAGTTCTTC. This codes for CSVDDNEQFF.

This clonotype occurred once. This chain links TRBV7-9 with TRBJ1-5; 7 bases match TRBD1. The CDR3 runs to 15 residues. The germline V gene encodes CDR1 SEHNR and CDR2 FQNEAQ (reference sequence). The ends lost 3 bases at V and 16 bases at J; junction bases unmatched: 18. In nucleotides, the CDR3 is TGTGCCAGCAGCTTGCACAGGGGTGCCCCTACGCCCAGTCATTTT. Protein product: CASSLHRGAPTPSHF.

The CDR3 here is CASSFAGDGDTQYF. As DNA, the CDR3 is TGTGCCAGCAGCTTTGCGGGAGACGGGGATACGCAGTATTTT. The gene calls are TRBV7-8 and TRBJ2-3; TRBD2 aligns across 7 bases. Trimming took 3 bases from V and 6 from J; bases not matched to a gene: 6. Germline V gene data show CDR1 as SGHVS and CDR2 as FQNEAQ. This CDR3 spans 14 amino acids.

The chain has TRBV4-1 and TRBJ1-2; D gene uncertain. The CDR3 extends over 14 amino acids. Trimming stripped 2 bases from V and 2 bases from J, with 9 bases between. Looked up from germline, CDR1 is MGHRA and CDR2 is YSYEKL. DNA of the CDR3: TGCGCCAGCAGCCAAAGATTGGCCAACTATGGCTACACCTTC. Amino acids: CASSQRLANYGYTF.

The rearrangement links TRBV29-1 to TRBJ2-1, with 8 bases lining up with TRBD2. Germline CDR1 SQVTM, CDR2 ANQGSEA. CDR3 length: 14 amino acids. With V trimmed by 7 bases and J by 3 bases, 8 bases remained unmatched. CDR3 coding DNA: TGCAGCGGTGCCGGGAGGGGTTTCTACAATGAGCAGTTCTTC. Protein product: CSGAGRGFYNEQFF.

The count of this clonotype is one. The junction departs from germline at one end; a sequencing error may be responsible. The genes are TRBV2 and TRBJ1-1; 7 nucleotides agree with TRBD1. This CDR3 spans 14 amino acids. The germline V gene has CDR1 SNHLY and CDR2 FYNNEI. CDR3 loop: CASGEGGTHAQAFF. CDR3 DNA sequence: TGTGCCAGCGGCGAAGGGGGCACACATGCGCAGGCTTTTTTC.

A note on this clonotype: A read error may produce the germline difference seen at one junction end. The V gene is TRBV9, the J gene TRBJ2-3, with D perhaps matching TRBD2 (5 bases). Germline CDR1 is SGDLS and CDR2 is YYNGEE. The CDR3 totals 14 residues. The CDR3 DNA is TGTGCCAGCAGCGCGCGGGTCTCGAGAAATCAGCCCCATTTT. Its translation: CASSARVSRNQPHF.

Concerning this clonotype itself: Here the CDR3 omits its conserved ending phenylalanine or tryptophan, so a read error is the likely source. No DNA is shown, since the ends of the CDR3 on it are uncertain; the CDR3 is the one TCRdb lists. The chain couples TRBV7-8 to TRBJ2-4; the table's D call TRBD2 went unverified against the DNA. Germline CDR1 reads SGHVS; CDR2 reads FQNEAQ. The CDR3 numbers 12 amino acids, ends counted. CDR3 in amino acids: CASSVAGSIQTQ.

Comments on this clonotype: This CDR3 fails to terminate in the conserved phenylalanine or tryptophan, so it likely reflects a read error. The chain is built from TRBV7-8 and TRBJ2-5, with D tentatively TRBD1 (6 bases). Deletions cut 3 bases from V and 5 bases from J, with 7 bases between. Germline loops: CDR1 SGHVS, CDR2 FQNEAQ. This CDR3 is built from 12 residues. DNA of the CDR3: TGTGCCAGCAGCTTCCAGGGGGAGACCCAGTACGTC. Translated, it gives CASSFQGETQYV.

The gene calls are TRBV11-3 and TRBJ2-4; D uncertain. V was clipped by 5 bases and J by 11 bases, with 13 bases between them. The CDR3 sequence is 12 residues long. Germline V gene data show CDR1 as SGHNT and CDR2 as YENEEA. The CDR3 is CASSRNGRVQYF. The CDR3 DNA reads as TGTGCCAGCAGCCGGAACGGGCGCGTTCAGTACTTC.